Here is one T cell receptor (beta chain) with its context. What it recognizes is unknown. Sequencing was performed with immunoSEQ multiplex PCR; in TCRdb, only in-frame clones are kept and a portion is missing. The sample holds roughly 28,000 clones, 83% seen once. Germline V lookup: CDR1 MNHEY, CDR2 SVGAGI. Trimming took 0 bases from V and 4 from J, leaving 9 bases between them. The CDR3 contains 14 residues. The sample comes from a study of OX40 agonist ivuxolimab in advanced cancers. Regarding the study as a whole: On average, a greater number of expanded clones characterised CD8+ T cells relative to CD4+.

The sequencing here drew on CD4+ or CD8+ T cells sorted from blood, taken in a trial of the OX40 agonist ivuxolimab. This TCR came from an adult with an advanced solid tumor such as melanoma, head and neck, liver or kidney cancer. The genes are TRBV6-5 and TRBJ1-2; no firm D call. The CDR3 DNA reads as TGTGCCAGCAGTTACTCAACAGAGTTCTATGGCTACACCTTC. Its translation is CASSYSTEFYGYTF.